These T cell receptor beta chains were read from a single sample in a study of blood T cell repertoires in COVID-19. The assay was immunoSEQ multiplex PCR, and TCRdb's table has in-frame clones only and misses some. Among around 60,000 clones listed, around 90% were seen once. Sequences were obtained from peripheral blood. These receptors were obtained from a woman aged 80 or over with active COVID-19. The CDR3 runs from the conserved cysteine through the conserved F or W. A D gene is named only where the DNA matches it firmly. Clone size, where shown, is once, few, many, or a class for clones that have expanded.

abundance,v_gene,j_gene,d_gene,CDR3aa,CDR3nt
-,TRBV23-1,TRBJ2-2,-,CASSQSDGQNTGELFF,TGCGCCAGCAGTCAATCGGACGGACAGAACACCGGGGAGCTGTTTTTT
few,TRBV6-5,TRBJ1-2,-,CASSYGQYGYTF,TGTGCCAGCAGTTACGGCCAGTATGGCTACACCTTC
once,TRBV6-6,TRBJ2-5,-,CASSLAGGETQYF,TGTGCCAGCAGTTTAGCCGGCGGGGAGACCCAGTACTTC
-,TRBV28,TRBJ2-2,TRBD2,CSVAGGPNTGELFF,TGTTCCGTCGCGGGGGGGCCGAACACCGGGGAGCTGTTTTTT
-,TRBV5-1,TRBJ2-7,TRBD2,CASSLGTSGRLYEQYF,TGCGCCAGCAGCTTGGGGACTAGCGGGAGGCTCTACGAGCAGTACTTC
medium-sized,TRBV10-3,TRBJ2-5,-,CAIRWTGRAEETQYF,TGTGCCATCAGATGGACAGGGAGGGCAGAAGAGACCCAGTACTTC
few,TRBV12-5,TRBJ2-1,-,CASGLRGGNEQFF,TGTGCTAGTGGTTTGCGAGGGGGCAATGAGCAGTTCTTC
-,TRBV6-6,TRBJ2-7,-,CASSQPGAYEQYF,TGTGCCAGCAGTCAACCGGGGGCCTACGAGCAGTACTTC
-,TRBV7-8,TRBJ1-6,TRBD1,CATRTGGAYNSPLHF,TGTGCCACTCGGACAGGGGGCGCCTATAATTCACCCCTCCACTTT
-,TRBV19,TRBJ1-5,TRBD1,CASSTRDRDQPQHF,TGTGCCAGTAGTACCCGGGACAGGGATCAGCCCCAGCATTTT
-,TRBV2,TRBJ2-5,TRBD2,CASRRTSEQETQYF,TGTGCCAGCAGGCGGACTAGCGAGCAAGAGACCCAGTACTTC
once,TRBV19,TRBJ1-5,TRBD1,CAIPTNQGTGATRVPQHF,TGTGCCATACCGACCAACCAAGGGACAGGGGCCACCCGGGTGCCCCAGCATTTT
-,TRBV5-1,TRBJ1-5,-,CASSLDWPPGGNQPQHF,TGCGCCAGCAGCTTGGATTGGCCTCCGGGCGGGAATCAGCCCCAGCATTTT
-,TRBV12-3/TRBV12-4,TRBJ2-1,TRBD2,CASRLAGGLFF,TGTGCCAGCAGACTAGCGGGAGGGCTGTTCTTC
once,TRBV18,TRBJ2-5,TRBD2,CASSPTSGQTQYF,TGTGCCAGCTCACCCACTAGCGGGCAGACCCAGTACTTC
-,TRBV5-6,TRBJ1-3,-,CASSVDSHSGNTIYF,TGTGCCAGCAGCGTGGACAGCCACTCTGGAAACACCATATATTTT
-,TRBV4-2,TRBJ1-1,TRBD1,CASSQDGGGNAEAFF,TGTGCCAGCAGCCAAGATGGAGGGGGCAACGCTGAAGCTTTCTTT
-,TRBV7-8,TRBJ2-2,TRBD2,CASSLVISGINGELFF,TGTGCCAGCAGCTTAGTCATTAGCGGGATTAACGGGGAGCTGTTTTTT
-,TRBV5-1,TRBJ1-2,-,CASSLVGGPTNYGYTF,TGCGCCAGCAGCTTGGTTGGAGGCCCGACAAACTATGGCTACACCTTC
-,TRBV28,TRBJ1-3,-,CASRKDRSSSGNTIYF,TGTGCCAGCAGGAAAGACAGATCCTCCTCTGGAAACACCATATATTTT
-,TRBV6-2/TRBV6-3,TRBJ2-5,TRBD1,CASSYGTGGAETQYF,TGTGCCAGCAGTTACGGGACAGGGGGCGCTGAGACCCAGTACTTC
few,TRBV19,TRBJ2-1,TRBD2,CASSMTSPNEQFF,TGTGCCAGTAGTATGACTAGCCCCAATGAGCAGTTCTTC
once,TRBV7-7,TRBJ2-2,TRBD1,CASSRGQGLTGELFF,TGTGCCAGCAGCCGGGGACAGGGGTTAACCGGGGAGCTGTTTTTT
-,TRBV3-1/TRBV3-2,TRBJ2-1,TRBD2,CASRYTSGEYNEQFF,TGTGCCAGCAGATACACTAGCGGGGAGTACAATGAGCAGTTCTTC
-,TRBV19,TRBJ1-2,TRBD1,CASSMDRGYGYTF,TGTGCCAGTAGTATGGACAGGGGATATGGCTACACCTTC
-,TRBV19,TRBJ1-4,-,CASSIIWDTREKLFF,TGTGCCAGTAGTATAATATGGGACACCCGAGAAAAACTGTTTTTT
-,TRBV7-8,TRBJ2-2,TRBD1,CASSPRDRETGELFF,TGTGCCAGCAGCCCGCGGGACAGGGAGACCGGGGAGCTGTTTTTT
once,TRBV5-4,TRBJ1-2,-,CASSAGLAGGYTF,TGTGCCAGCAGCGCGGGACTAGCAGGGGGCTACACCTTC
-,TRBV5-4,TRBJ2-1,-,CASSAGIDEQFF,TGTGCCAGCAGTGCAGGGATTGATGAGCAGTTCTTC
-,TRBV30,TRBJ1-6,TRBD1,CAWSAAGTGGRVSNNSPLHF,TGTGCCTGGAGCGCAGCTGGGACAGGGGGCCGTGTTTCGAATAATTCACCCCTCCACTTT
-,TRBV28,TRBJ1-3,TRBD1,CASSIPDRGYRNTIYF,TGTGCCAGCAGTATTCCAGACAGGGGGTATCGAAACACCATATATTTT